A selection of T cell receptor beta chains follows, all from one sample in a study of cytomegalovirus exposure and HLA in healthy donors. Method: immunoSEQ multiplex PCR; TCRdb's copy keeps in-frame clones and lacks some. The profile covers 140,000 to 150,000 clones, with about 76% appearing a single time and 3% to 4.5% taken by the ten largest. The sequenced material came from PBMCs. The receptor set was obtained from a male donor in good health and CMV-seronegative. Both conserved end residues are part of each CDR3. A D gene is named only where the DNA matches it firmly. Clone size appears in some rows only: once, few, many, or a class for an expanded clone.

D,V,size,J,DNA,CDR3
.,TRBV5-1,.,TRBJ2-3,TGCGCCAGCAGCTTGGGACGGGGTAGCACAGATACGCAGTATTTT,CASSLGRGSTDTQYF
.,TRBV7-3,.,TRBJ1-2,TGTGCCAGCAGCCCTCAACAGGGTACTGTCTACACCTTC,CASSPQQGTVYTF
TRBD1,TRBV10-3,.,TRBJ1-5,TGTGCCATCAGTACAGGGGAACAGCCCCAGCATTTT,CAISTGEQPQHF
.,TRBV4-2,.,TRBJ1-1,TGTGCCAGCAGCCAAGTAGTGGGGGGGGAGGCTTTCTTT,CASSQVVGGEAFF
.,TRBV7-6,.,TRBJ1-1,TGTGCCAGCAGCCTCCTGACAGCCATGAACACTGAAGCTTTCTTT,CASSLLTAMNTEAFF
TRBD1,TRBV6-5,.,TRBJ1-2,TGTGCCAGCAACGACAGGGGAAGTGGTGGCTACACCTTC,CASNDRGSGGYTF
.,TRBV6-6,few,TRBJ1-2,TGTGCCAGCAGCCCACAGGAAAACTATGGCTACACCTTC,CASSPQENYGYTF
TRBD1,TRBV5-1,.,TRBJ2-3,TGCGCCAGCAGCTTGGTGGGACAGGGGATTGATACGCAGTATTTT,CASSLVGQGIDTQYF
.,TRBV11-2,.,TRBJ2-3,TGTGCCAGCAGCTTAAGTAGTTTTCCAGATACGCAGTATTTT,CASSLSSFPDTQYF
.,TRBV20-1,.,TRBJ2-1,TGCAGTGCGGAGTGGTCCCATGAGCAGTTCTTC,CSAEWSHEQFF
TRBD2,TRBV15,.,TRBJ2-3,TGTGCCACCAGCAGAGAAGCGGGGTCAGATACGCAGTATTTT,CATSREAGSDTQYF
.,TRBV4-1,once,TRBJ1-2,TGCGCCAGCAGCCAAGTGGGACTCCCTGATGCGCGTAACTATGGCTACACCTTC,CASSQVGLPDARNYGYTF
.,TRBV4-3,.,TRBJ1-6,TGCGCCAGCAGCCCCGTTAACGGGAATTCACCCCTCCACTTT,CASSPVNGNSPLHF
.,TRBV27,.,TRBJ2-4,TGTGCCAGCAGTTCCCCACTTAGAGGGAAAAACATTCAGTACTTC,CASSSPLRGKNIQYF
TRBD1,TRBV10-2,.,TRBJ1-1,TGCGCCAGCAGTGAGTCGGGGTTGACAGGGCAGGAAGCTTTCTTT,CASSESGLTGQEAFF
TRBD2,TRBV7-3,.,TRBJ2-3,TGTGCCAGCAGCTACTTAGCGGGGGGGCCCCATACGCAGTATTTT,CASSYLAGGPHTQYF
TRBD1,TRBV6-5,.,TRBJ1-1,TGTGCCAGCAGGCTACAGGGGTCGAACACTGAAGCTTTCTTT,CASRLQGSNTEAFF
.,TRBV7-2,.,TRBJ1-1,TGTGCCAGCAGCTTCGCGCAGAACACTGAAGCTTTCTTT,CASSFAQNTEAFF